This T cell receptor (beta chain) was observed in a study of blood T cells in healthy people across ages. The germline V gene has CDR1 SEHNR and CDR2 FQNEAQ (reference sequence). CDR3 length: 13 residues. Trimming cost V 9 bases and J 0 bases, with 12 bases left between them. It was with a sample-barcoded 5' primer and a J-beta primer mix that a second PCR of about 6 to 12 cycles was run. The template-switch adaptor was a 5' adaptor with 12 random nucleotides. It tagged each cDNA molecule. One entry per CDR3 protein results from TCRdb running MiXCR on the 5' RACE reads. The sample lists roughly 1.7 million distinct CDR3 sequences, almost 35% occurring once. This clonotype was seen only a few times. Donor samples were obtained from healthy Caucasian individuals from Russia, aged 6 to 90.

The rearrangement uses TRBV7-9 and TRBJ2-7, with D possibly matching TRBD1 (5 bases). The specimen was blood. The clonotype originates from a woman younger than 45 in good health. The CDR3 protein is CASDTGSSYEQYF. DNA for the CDR3: TGTGCCAGTGACACAGGTAGCTCCTACGAGCAGTACTTC.